This T cell receptor beta chain was documented in a study of CD4 T cells in relation to SARS-CoV-2 and coronaviruses. In the study overall: The HLA restriction of the shared crossreactive spike epitopes was mapped. Study-wide points: The cross-reactivity analysis covered only spike protein, not other viral proteins.

CD4+ T cells from unexposed donors were obtained before the COVID-19 pandemic (2011-2018). Details on this clone: The antigen is not known.

TCRdb keeps only in-frame clones here, not all; method: immunoSEQ multiplex PCR. The sample has about 65,000 clones, over 70% seen once. The sample was memory CD4+ T cells from PBMCs. This receptor was obtained from a human donor in good health.

CDR3 DNA sequence: TGTGCCAGCAGTAGGGAAGGGGCTAACGGCTACACCTTC. It translates to CASSREGANGYTF. V and J are TRBV6-5 and TRBJ1-2; possible D gene TRBD1, 5 bases. CDR1 is MNHEY, CDR2 SVGAGI, per germline. Trimming cost V 5 bases and J 8 bases, with 15 bases left between them. This CDR3 has 13 amino acids.